This T cell receptor beta chain was identified during a study of neurological immune-mediated disorders. Study results and limitations: When the repertoires were grouped phylogenetically, those of 18 of the 34 multiple sclerosis patients came together in a single cluster of related CDR3 sequences, which points to a possible repertoire-level signature. Neither clinical nor MRI features showed any association with the multiple sclerosis repertoire cluster, and the authors stated that larger cohorts are needed.

The CDR3 is 14 residues long. Per germline, CDR1 MNHNY and CDR2 SVGAGI (reference sequence). V was shortened by 8 bases and J by 2 bases, with 16 bases between the two germline ends. The unsorted libraries were produced from 2 million PBMCs held at -80 C. This clonotype was detected many times. The antigen is not known. The making of cDNA relied on 5'RACE with 10-nucleotide random UMIs. One entry per CDR3 protein, called by TCRdb with MiXCR from the 5' RACE reads. The sample records approximately 46,000 distinct CDR3 sequences, less than 4% being singletons. The chain is built from TRBV6-6 and TRBJ2-7; TRBD1 is a possible D gene (5 bases). Sequenced input: PBMCs. This sequence originates from a woman aged 45-65 years with multiple sclerosis. The CDR3, as DNA: TGTGCCAGCCGCAAGCCCGACAGTACCTACGAGCAGTACTTC. This translates into CASRKPDSTYEQYF.